A selection of T cell receptor beta chains follows, all from one sample in a study of T cell responses to AZD1222 COVID-19 vaccine. Measured with immunoSEQ multiplex PCR; TCRdb has only the in-frame clones, and not every one. The data show 100,000 to 150,000 clones, around nine tenths seen once. The material was peripheral blood, obtained on day 0 of MenACWY control vaccination. Receptor source: an adult in good health. CDR3s include the opening cysteine and the closing phenylalanine or tryptophan. A D gene is named only where the DNA matches it firmly. Not all rows give a size; the values are once, few, many and, for expanded clones, a class.

D gene	clone size	V gene	J gene	CDR3 DNA	CDR3 protein
NA	NA	TRBV29-1	TRBJ1-2	TGCAGCGTTGAAGATCACGAAAACTATGGCTACACCTTC	CSVEDHENYGYTF
TRBD1	few	TRBV5-1	TRBJ1-2	TGCGCCAGCAGCTTGCCAGGGGGAGACTATGGCTACACCTTC	CASSLPGGDYGYTF
NA	NA	TRBV10-3	TRBJ1-1	TGTGCCATCAGTGAGGCCAGGAAGAACACTGAAGCTTTCTTT	CAISEARKNTEAFF
TRBD1	NA	TRBV6-5	TRBJ1-2	TGTGCCAGCAGGCGGCCGGGACAGCAGGATGGCTACACCTTC	CASRRPGQQDGYTF
NA	NA	TRBV4-1	TRBJ2-1	TGCGCCAGCAGCCCTATGGCCGTAACCTCCTACAATGAGCAGTTCTTC	CASSPMAVTSYNEQFF
NA	NA	TRBV7-3	TRBJ2-1	TGTGCCAGCAGCTTAACACGAAACAATGAGCAGTTCTTC	CASSLTRNNEQFF
NA	NA	TRBV12-3/TRBV12-4	TRBJ1-2	TGTGCCAGCAGTTTGGAGTATGGCTACACCTTC	CASSLEYGYTF
TRBD1	once	TRBV6-5	TRBJ2-1	TGTGCCAGCATCACCGGGACAGGGGGACGGGGTGAGCAGTTCTTC	CASITGTGGRGEQFF
NA	NA	TRBV6-5	TRBJ2-2	TGTGCCAGCACTATCCGGGACACAAACACCGGGGAGCTGTTTTTT	CASTIRDTNTGELFF
NA	NA	TRBV7-3	TRBJ1-6	TGTGCCAGCAGCTTGACGGTTAATTCACCCCTCCACTTT	CASSLTVNSPLHF
NA	NA	TRBV18	TRBJ1-1	TGTGCCAGCTCACCCGGGACCTCCCCCGCGGTGCGAGCTTTCTTT	CASSPGTSPAVRAFF
NA	NA	TRBV5-1	TRBJ2-3	TGCGCCAGCAGCCTTGGTTCCCGGGATACGCAGTATTTT	CASSLGSRDTQYF
NA	NA	TRBV19	TRBJ2-7	TGTGCCAGCAAAGGGGGGGGTCAGTACGAGCAGTACTTC	CASKGGGQYEQYF
NA	NA	TRBV7-9	TRBJ2-1	TGTGCCAGCAGCTCCCCGACGGGTGAGCAGTTCTTC	CASSSPTGEQFF
NA	NA	TRBV11-1	TRBJ2-3	TGTGCCAGCAGCTTAAGGACAGATACGCAGTATTTT	CASSLRTDTQYF
NA	NA	TRBV12-3/TRBV12-4	TRBJ1-1	TGTGCCAGCAGCACCGCACCGAACACTGAAGCTTTCTTT	CASSTAPNTEAFF
TRBD1	NA	TRBV7-9	TRBJ1-1	TGTGCCAGCAGGCCGGGGGGACAGGGGTTTGGCACTGAAGCTTTCTTT	CASRPGGQGFGTEAFF
NA	NA	TRBV27	TRBJ1-4	TGTGCCGCCCGGGGAGGTTCCGGAAAACTGTTTTTT	CAARGGSGKLFF
NA	NA	TRBV9	TRBJ2-7	TGTGCCAGCAGCGTAGGCAGGGTCGACGAGCAGTACTTC	CASSVGRVDEQYF
TRBD1	NA	TRBV5-6	TRBJ2-7	TGTGCCAGCAGCCCGACGGGGGACAGGGGGTCCTACGAGCAGTACTTC	CASSPTGDRGSYEQYF
TRBD1	NA	TRBV4-1	TRBJ1-1	TGCGCCAGCAGCCAAATGACAGGGGGTGAGGGCACTGAAGCTTTCTTT	CASSQMTGGEGTEAFF
NA	NA	TRBV27	TRBJ1-2	TGTGCCAGCAGTTTAAGGGCAGGGTATGGCTACACCTTC	CASSLRAGYGYTF
TRBD2	NA	TRBV7-9	TRBJ2-3	TGTGCCAGCAGCTTGCTTGGGACTAGCGCCACAGATACGCAGTATTTT	CASSLLGTSATDTQYF
NA	once	TRBV29-1	TRBJ1-1	TGCAGCGTTGTTTCTGCGCATAACACTGAAGCTTTCTTT	CSVVSAHNTEAFF
TRBD1	NA	TRBV12-3/TRBV12-4	TRBJ1-2	TGTGCCAGCAGCCAGACAGGGAAGGGAGGCTACACCTTC	CASSQTGKGGYTF